The source of this T cell receptor (beta chain) is a study of cytomegalovirus exposure and HLA in healthy donors. TCRdb's table, derived via immunoSEQ multiplex PCR, lists solely in-frame clones and lacks some. The table has about 180,000 clones, roughly 86% seen once. The junction had 5 bases not matched to a gene; V was cut back by 5 bases and J by 8 bases. The CDR3 contains 14 residues. CDR1 and CDR2 from the germline V gene are PRHDT and FYEKMQ (reference sequence). The TCR originated in a man younger than 35 in good health and CMV-seropositive. This chain links TRBV13 with TRBJ1-6; 8 bases line up with TRBD1. The specimen was PBMCs. In nucleotides, the CDR3 is TGTGCCAGCAGCCGACAGGGGCAATATTCACCCCTCCACTTT. It encodes CASSRQGQYSPLHF.